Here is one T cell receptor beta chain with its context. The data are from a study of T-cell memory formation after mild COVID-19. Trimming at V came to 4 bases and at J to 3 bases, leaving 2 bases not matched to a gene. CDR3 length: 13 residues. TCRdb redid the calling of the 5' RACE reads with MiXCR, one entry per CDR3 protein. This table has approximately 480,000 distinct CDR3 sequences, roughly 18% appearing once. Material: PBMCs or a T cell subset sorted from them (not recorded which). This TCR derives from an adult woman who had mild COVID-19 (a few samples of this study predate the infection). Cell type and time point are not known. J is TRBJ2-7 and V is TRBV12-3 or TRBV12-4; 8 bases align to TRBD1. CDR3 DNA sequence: TGTGCCAGCAGTTGGACAGGGTACTACGAGCAGTACTTC. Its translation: CASSWTGYYEQYF.